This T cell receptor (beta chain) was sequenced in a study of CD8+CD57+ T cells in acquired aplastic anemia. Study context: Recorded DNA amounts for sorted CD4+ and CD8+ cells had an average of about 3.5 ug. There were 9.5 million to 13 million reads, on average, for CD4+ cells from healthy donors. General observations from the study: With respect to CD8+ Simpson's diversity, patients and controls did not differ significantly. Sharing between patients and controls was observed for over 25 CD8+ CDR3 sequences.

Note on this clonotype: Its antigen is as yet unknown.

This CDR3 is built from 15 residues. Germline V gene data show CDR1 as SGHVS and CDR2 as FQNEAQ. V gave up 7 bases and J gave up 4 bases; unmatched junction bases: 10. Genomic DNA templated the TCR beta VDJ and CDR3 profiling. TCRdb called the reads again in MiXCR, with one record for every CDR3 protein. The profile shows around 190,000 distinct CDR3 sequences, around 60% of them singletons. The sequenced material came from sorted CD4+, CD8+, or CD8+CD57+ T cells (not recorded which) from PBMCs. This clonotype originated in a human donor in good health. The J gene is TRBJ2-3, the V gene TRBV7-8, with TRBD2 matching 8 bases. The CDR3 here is CASTALAARPDTQYF. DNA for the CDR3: TGTGCCAGCACCGCACTAGCGGCAAGACCAGATACGCAGTATTTT.